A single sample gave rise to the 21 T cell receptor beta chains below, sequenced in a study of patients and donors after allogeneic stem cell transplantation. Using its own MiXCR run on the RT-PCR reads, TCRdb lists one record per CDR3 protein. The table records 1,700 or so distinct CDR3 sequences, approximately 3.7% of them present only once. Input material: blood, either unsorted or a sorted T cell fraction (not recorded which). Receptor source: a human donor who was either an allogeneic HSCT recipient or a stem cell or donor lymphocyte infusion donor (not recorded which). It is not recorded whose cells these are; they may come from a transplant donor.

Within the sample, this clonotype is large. The CDR3 DNA follows: TGTGCCAGCAGCTTAGCGCAGGGTCTGAACACTGAAGCTTTCTTT. Amino acids: CASSLAQGLNTEAFF. V gene TRBV7-8 combines with J gene TRBJ1-1; the D gene is possibly TRBD1 (5 bases). The CDR3 runs 15 residues. With 0 bases removed from V and 0 bases from J, the gap between germline ends came to 8 bases. Germline CDR1 and CDR2: SGHVS and FQNEAQ.

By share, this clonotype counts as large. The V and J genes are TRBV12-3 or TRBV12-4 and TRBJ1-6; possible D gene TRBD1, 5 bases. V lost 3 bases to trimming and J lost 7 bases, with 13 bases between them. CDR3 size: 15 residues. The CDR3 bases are TGTGCCAGCAGTTTGTTCGGGGGGGAAAATTCACCCCTCCACTTT. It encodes CASSLFGGENSPLHF.

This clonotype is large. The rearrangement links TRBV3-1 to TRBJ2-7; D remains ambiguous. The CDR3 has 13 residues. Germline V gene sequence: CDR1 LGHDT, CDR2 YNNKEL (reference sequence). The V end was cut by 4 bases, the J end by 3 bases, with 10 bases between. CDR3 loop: CASSRLGYYEQYF. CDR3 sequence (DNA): TGTGCCAGCAGCCGGCTAGGGTACTACGAGCAGTACTTC.

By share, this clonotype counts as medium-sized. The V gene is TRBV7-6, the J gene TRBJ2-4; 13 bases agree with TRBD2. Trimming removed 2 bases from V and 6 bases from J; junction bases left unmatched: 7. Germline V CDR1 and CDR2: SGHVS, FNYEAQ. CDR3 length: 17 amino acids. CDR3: CASSLSTSGRAGNIQYF. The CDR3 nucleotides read TGTGCCAGCAGCTTAAGTACTAGCGGGAGGGCTGGAAACATTCAGTACTTC.

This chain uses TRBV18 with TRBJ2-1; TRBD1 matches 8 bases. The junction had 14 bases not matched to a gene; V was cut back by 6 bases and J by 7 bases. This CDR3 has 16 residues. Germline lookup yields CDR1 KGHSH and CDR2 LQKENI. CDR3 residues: CASSVQGAGLRNEQFF. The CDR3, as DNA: TGTGCCAGCTCGGTTCAGGGGGCGGGGCTTCGGAATGAGCAGTTCTTC.

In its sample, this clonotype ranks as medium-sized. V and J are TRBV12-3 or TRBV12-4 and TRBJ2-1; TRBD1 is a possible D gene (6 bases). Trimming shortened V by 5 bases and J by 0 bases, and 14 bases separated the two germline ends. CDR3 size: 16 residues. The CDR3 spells CASSLRDRRSYNEQFF. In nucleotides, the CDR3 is TGTGCCAGCAGTCTTCGAGACAGGCGCTCCTACAATGAGCAGTTCTTC.

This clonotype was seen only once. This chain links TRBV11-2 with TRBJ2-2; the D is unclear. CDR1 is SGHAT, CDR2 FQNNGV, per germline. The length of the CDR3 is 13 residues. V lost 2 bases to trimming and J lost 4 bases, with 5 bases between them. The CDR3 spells CASSLMGTGELFF. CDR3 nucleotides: TGTGCCAGCAGCTTAATGGGCACCGGGGAGCTGTTTTTT.

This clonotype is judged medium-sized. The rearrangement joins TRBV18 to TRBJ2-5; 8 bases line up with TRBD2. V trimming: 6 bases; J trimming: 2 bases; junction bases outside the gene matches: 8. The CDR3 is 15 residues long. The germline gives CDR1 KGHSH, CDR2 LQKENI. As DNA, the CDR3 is TGTGCCAGCTCGCCTATAGCGGGATCACAAGAGACCCAGTACTTC. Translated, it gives CASSPIAGSQETQYF.

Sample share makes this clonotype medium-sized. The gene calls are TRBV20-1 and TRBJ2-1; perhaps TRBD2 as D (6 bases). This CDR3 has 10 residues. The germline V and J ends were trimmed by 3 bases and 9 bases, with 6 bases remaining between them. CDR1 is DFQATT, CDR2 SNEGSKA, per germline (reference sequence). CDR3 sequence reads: CSASGSEQFF. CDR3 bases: TGCAGTGCTAGCGGGAGTGAGCAGTTCTTC.

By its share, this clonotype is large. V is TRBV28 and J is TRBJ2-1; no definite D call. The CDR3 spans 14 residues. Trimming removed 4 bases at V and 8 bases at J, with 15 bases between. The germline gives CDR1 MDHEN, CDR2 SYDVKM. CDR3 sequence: CASSSTGRWDEQFF. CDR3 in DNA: TGTGCCAGCAGTTCTACCGGACGGTGGGATGAGCAGTTCTTC. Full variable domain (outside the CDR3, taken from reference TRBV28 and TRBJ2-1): DVKVTQSSRYLVKRTGEKVFLECVQDMDHENMFWYRQDPGLGLRLIYFSYDVKMKEKGDIPEGYSVSREKKERFSLILESASTNQTSMYLCASSSTGRWDEQFFGPGTRLTVL.

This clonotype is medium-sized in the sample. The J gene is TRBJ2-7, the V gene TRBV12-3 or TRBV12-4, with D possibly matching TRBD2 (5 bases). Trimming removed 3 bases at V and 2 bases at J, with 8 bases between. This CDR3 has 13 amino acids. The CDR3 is CASSFAGPYEQYF. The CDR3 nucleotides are TGTGCCAGCAGTTTTGCGGGCCCCTACGAGCAGTACTTC.

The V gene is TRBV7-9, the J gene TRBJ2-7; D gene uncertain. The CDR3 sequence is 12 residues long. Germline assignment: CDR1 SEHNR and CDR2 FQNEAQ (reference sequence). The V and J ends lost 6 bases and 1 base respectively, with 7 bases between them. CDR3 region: CASSVRSYEQYF. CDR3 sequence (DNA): TGTGCCAGCAGTGTGAGATCCTACGAGCAGTACTTC. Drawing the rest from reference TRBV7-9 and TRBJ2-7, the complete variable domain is DTGVSQNPRHKITKRGQNVTFRCDPISEHNRLYWYRQTLGQGPEFLTYFQNEAQLEKSRLLSDRFSAERPKGSFSTLEIQRTEQGDSAMYLCASSVRSYEQYFGPGTRLTVT.

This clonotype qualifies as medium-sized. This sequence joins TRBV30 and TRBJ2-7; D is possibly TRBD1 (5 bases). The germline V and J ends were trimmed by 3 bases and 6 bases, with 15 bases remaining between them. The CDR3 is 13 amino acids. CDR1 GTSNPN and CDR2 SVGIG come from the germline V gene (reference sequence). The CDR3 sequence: CAWSQGFEGEQYF. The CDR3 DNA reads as TGTGCCTGGAGCCAGGGTTTTGAAGGCGAGCAGTACTTC.

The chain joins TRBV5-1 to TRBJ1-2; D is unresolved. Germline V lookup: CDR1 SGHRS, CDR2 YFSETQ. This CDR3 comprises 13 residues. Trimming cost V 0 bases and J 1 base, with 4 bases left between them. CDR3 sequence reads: CASSLEVNYGYTF. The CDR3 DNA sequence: TGCGCCAGCAGCTTGGAAGTTAACTATGGCTACACCTTC.

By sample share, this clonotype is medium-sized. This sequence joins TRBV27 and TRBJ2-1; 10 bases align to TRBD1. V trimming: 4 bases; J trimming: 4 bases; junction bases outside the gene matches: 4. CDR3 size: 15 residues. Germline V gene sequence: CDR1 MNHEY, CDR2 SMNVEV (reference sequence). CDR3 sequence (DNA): TGTGCCAGCAGTTCCCCGGGACAGGGGTACAATGAGCAGTTCTTC. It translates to CASSSPGQGYNEQFF.

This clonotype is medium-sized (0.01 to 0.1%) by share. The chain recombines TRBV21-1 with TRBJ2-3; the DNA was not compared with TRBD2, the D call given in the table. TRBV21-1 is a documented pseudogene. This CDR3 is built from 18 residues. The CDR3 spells CASSKGSGAGGSTDTQYF. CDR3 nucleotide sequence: TGTGCCAGCAGCAAAGGAAGTGGCGCGGGAGGAAGTACAGATACGCAGTATTTT.

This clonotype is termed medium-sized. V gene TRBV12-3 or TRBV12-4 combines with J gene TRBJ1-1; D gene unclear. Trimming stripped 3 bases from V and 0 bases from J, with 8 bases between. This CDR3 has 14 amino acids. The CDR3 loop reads CASSLSQMNTEAFF. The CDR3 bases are TGTGCCAGCAGTTTGTCCCAGATGAACACTGAAGCTTTCTTT.

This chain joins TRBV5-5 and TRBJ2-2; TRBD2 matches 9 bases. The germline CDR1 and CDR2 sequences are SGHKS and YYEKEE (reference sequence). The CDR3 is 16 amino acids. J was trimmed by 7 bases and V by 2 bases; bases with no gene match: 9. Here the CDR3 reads CASSFYGGRADGELFF. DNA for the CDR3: TGTGCCAGCAGCTTCTATGGCGGGAGGGCCGACGGGGAGCTGTTTTTT.

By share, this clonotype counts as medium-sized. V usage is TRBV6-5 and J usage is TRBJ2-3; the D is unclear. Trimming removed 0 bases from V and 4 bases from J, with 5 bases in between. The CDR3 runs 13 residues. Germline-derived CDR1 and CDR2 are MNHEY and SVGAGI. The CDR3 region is CASSYSQADTQYF. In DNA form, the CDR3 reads TGTGCCAGCAGTTACTCGCAGGCAGATACGCAGTATTTT.

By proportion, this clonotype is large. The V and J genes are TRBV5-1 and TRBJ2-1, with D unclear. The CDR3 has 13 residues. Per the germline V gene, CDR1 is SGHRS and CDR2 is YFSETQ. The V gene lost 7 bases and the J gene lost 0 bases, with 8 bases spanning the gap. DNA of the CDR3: TGCGCCAGCGGCGGCAACTCCTACAATGAGCAGTTCTTC. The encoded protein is CASGGNSYNEQFF. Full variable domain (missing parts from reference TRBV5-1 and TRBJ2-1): KAGVTQTPRYLIKTRGQQVTLSCSPISGHRSVSWYQQTPGQGLQFLFEYFSETQRNKGNFPGRFSGRQFSNSRSEMNVSTLELGDSALYLCASGGNSYNEQFFGPGTRLTVL.

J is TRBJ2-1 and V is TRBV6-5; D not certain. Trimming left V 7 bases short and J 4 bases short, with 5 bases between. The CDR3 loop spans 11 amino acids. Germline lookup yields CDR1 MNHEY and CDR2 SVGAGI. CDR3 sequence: CASTAYNEQFF. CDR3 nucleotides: TGTGCCAGCACCGCTTACAATGAGCAGTTCTTC.